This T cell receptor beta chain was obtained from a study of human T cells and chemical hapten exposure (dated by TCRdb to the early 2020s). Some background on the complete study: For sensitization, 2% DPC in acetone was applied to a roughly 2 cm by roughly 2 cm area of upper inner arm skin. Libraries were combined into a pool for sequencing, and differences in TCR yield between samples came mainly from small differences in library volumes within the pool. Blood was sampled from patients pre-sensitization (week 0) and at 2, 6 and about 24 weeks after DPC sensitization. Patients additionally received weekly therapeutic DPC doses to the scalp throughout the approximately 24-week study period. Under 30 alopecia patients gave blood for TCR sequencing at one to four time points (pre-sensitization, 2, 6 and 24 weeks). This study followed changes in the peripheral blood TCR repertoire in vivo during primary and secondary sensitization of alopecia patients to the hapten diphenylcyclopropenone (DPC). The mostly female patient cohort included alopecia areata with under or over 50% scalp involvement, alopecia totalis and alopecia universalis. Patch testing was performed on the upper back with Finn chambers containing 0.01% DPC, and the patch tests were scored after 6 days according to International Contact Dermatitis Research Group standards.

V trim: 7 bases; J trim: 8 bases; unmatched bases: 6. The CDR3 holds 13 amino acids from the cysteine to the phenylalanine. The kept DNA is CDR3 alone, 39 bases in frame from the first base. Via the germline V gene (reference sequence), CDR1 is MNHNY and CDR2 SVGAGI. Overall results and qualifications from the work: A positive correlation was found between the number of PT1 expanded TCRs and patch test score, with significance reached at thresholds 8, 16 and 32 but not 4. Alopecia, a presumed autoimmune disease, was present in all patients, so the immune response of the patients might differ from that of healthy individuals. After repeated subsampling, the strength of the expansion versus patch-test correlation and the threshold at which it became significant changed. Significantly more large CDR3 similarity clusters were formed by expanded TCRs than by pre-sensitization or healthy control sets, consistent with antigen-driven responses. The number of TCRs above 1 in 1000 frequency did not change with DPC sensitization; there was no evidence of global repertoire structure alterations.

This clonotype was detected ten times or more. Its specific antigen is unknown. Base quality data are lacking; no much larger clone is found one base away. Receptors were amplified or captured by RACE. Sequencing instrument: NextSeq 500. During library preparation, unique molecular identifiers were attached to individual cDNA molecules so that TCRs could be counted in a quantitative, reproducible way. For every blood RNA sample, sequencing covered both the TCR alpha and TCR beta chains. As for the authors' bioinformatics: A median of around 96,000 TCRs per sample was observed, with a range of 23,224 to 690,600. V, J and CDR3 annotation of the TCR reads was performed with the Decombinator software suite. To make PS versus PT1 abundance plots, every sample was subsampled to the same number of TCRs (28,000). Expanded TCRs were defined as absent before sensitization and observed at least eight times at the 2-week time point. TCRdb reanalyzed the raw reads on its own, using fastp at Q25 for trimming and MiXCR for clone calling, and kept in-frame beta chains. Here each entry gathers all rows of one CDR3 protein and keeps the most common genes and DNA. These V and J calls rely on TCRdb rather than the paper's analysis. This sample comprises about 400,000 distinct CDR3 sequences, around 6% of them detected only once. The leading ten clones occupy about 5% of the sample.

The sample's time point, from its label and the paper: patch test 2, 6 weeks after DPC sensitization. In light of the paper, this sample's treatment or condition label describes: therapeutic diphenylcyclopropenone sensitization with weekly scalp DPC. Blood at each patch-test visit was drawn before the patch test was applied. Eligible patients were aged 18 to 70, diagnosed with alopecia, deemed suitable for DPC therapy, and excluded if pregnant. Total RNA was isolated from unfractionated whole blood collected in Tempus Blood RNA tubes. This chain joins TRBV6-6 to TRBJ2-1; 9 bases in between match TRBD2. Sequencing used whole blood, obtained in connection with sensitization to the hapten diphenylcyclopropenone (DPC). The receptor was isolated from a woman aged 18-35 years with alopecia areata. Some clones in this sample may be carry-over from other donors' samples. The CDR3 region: CASTAGGIDEQFF. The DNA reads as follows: TGTGCCAGCACAGCGGGGGGTATAGATGAGCAGTTCTTC.